This TCR beta chain was captured in a study of cytomegalovirus exposure and HLA in healthy donors. Details on this clone: As yet, its antigen is unknown. At one end, the junction sequence differs from germline, possibly due to a read error.

CDR1 and CDR2 (germline): SNHLY, FYNNEI. This CDR3 comprises 14 residues. Points from the study as a whole: In a later analysis, V- and J-gene trimming of beta chains associated with a DCLRE1C missense variant, replicated independently. The authors enumerated 164 TCR beta chains as linked to cytomegalovirus. Reportedly, a later analysis found an Asian-associated ancestry cluster had fewer N-insertions than the roughly 630-donor mean.

This PCR relied on a set of 60 Vbeta primers and 13 Jbeta primers. The protocol was immunoSEQ multiplex PCR, while the TCRdb copy is restricted to in-frame clones and leaves out a portion. The sample consists of about 150,000 clones, 80% to 85% of them appearing once. The J gene is TRBJ1-6, the V gene TRBV2; the D is unclear. The source of this sequence is a young woman in good health and CMV-seronegative. What was sequenced was PBMCs. CDR3 amino acids: CASSEGFYSRPLHF. In DNA form, the CDR3 reads TGTGCCAGCAGCGAAGGGTTCTATAGCCGACCCCTCCACTTT.